A single T cell receptor beta chain is shown here with its context. Antigen unknown. Time point meaning: blood 2 weeks post-SBRT. The treatment here: 15 Gy SBRT to primary tumor, nephrectomy 4 weeks later. Clear cell pathology was present in this patient's renal cell carcinoma. These data are taken from a study of radiation and T cells in renal cell carcinoma. Study-wide points: No pretreatment tumor biopsies were available for baseline clonotypes.

Profiling relied on immunoSEQ multiplex PCR, and the TCRdb table lists in-frame clones only, not all of them. The sample shows just over 150,000 clones, roughly 87% of them seen only once. Trimming took 5 bases from V and 5 from J; bases not matched to a gene: 11. CDR1 is SGHTA, CDR2 FQGNSA, per germline. This CDR3 contains 15 residues. The clonotype originates from a woman in her forties or fifties with renal cell carcinoma. Sequenced material: blood, taken from a patient whose treatment included radiotherapy and nephrectomy. J is TRBJ2-5 and V is TRBV7-2; 7 nucleotides match TRBD1. CDR3 region: CASSAQTGDRETQYF. The CDR3 bases are TGTGCCAGCAGCGCCCAAACAGGGGATAGGGAGACCCAGTACTTC.